This TCR beta chain is drawn from a study of blood T cells in healthy people across ages. In the case of this clonotype: What it binds is not known.

A second about 7 to 11 cycle PCR used barcoded and J-beta primers. Each CDR3 protein is one row after TCRdb ran MiXCR on the 5' RACE reads. Here the sample spans around 780,000 distinct CDR3 sequences, roughly 50% being singletons. Study-wide results and caveats: Using unsorted PBMCs precluded a conclusive naive versus antigen-experienced comparison. Diversity estimated from one million T cells was considered an underestimate.

This CDR3 is built from 15 residues. Germline-derived CDR1 and CDR2 are MNHEY and SVGEGT. V is TRBV6-2 or TRBV6-3 and J is TRBJ2-7, with TRBD2 matching over 9 bases. Near its end, the DNA agrees better with TRBJ2-5, so the J call may be wrong. Sequencing was done on a sample of blood. This TCR was recovered from a middle-aged man in good health. CDR3 in amino acids: CASTVAGASGETQYF. The CDR3 nucleotides are TGTGCCAGCACCGTAGCGGGAGCAAGTGGAGAGACCCAGTACTTC.